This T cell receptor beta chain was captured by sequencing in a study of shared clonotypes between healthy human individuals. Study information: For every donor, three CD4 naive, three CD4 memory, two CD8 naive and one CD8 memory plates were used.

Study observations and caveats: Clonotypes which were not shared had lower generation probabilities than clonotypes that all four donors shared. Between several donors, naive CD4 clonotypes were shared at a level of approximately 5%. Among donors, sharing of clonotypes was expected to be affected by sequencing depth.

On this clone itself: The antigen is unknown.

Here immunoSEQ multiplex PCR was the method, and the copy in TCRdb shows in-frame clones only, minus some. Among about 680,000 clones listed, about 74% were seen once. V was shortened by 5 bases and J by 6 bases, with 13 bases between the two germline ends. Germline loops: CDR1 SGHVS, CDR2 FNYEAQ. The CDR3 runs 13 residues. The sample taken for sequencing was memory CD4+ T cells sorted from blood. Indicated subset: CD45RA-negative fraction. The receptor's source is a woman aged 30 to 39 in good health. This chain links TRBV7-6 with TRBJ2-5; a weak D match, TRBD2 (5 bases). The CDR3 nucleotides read TGTGCCAGCAGCCCCGGGGTGAGACAGACCCAGTACTTC. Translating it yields CASSPGVRQTQYF.